The 20 T cell receptor beta chains below come from one sample, sequenced in a study of T-cell memory formation after mild COVID-19. TCRdb reprocessed the 5' RACE reads via MiXCR and lists one record per CDR3 protein. Of some 450,000 distinct CDR3 sequences in the sample, around 18% were seen once. The sequenced material came from PBMCs or a T cell subset sorted from them (not recorded which). Receptors originate from an adult woman who had mild COVID-19 (a few samples of this study predate the infection). Cell type and time point are not known.

V is TRBV6-5 and J is TRBJ1-2; TRBD1 matches 7 bases. Unmatched junction bases numbered 7, after V lost 11 bases and J lost 4 bases. The CDR3 contains 12 residues. Looked up from germline, CDR1 is MNHEY and CDR2 is SVGAGI. The CDR3 protein is CAAQGRSYGYTF. CDR3 bases: TGTGCCGCACAGGGGAGGTCCTATGGCTACACCTTC.

The J gene is TRBJ2-3, the V gene TRBV7-8, with 8 positions matching TRBD2. Per germline, CDR1 SGHVS and CDR2 FQNEAQ. CDR3 size: 16 residues. V was pared by 8 bases and J by 4 bases, with 14 bases of the junction left unmatched. The CDR3 spells CASGFANTGGPDTQYF. The CDR3 DNA sequence: TGTGCCAGCGGATTCGCGAACACGGGGGGGCCAGATACGCAGTATTTT.

This clonotype was observed a handful of times. This chain joins TRBV20-1 and TRBJ2-7, with 7 bases aligning to TRBD2. This CDR3 has 12 residues. Germline CDR1 is DFQATT and CDR2 is SNEGSKA (reference sequence). V shed 3 bases, J shed 7 bases, and the junction held 6 bases outside the gene matches. The chain's CDR3 is CSASERDLEQYF. The CDR3 DNA follows: TGCAGTGCTAGTGAGCGGGACCTTGAGCAGTACTTC.

The genes are TRBV5-1 and TRBJ1-1; the D gene is possibly TRBD1 (6 bases). The CDR3 extends over 13 amino acids. V dropped 4 bases and J dropped 7 bases, with 14 bases sitting between them. Germline CDR1 is SGHRS and CDR2 is YFSETQ. CDR3 loop: CASSTAGGLEAFF. DNA for the CDR3: TGCGCCAGCAGCACTGCGGGGGGCCTTGAAGCTTTCTTT.

This clonotype turned up a few times. The chain couples TRBV7-2 to TRBJ2-1, with a possible D match to TRBD2 (7 bases). This CDR3 is built from 15 residues. Germline values: CDR1 SGHTA, CDR2 FQGNSA. The V gene lost 5 bases and the J gene lost 2 bases, with 13 bases spanning the gap. CDR3 nucleotide sequence: TGTGCCAGCAGCCAAAGCGGGACAACCTACAATGAGCAGTTCTTC. Protein product: CASSQSGTTYNEQFF.

This clonotype has a handful of counts. The chain employs TRBV9 and TRBJ2-1; D is ambiguous. Trimming shortened V by 3 bases and J by 0 bases, and 10 bases separated the two germline ends. The length of the CDR3 is 15 residues. Germline CDR1 is SGDLS and CDR2 is YYNGEE. The CDR3 region has the DNA TGTGCCAGCAGCGCAGACTCCGCCTCCTACAATGAGCAGTTCTTC. This gives the protein CASSADSASYNEQFF.

At least ten counts were recorded for this clonotype. The chain links TRBV25-1 to TRBJ2-5; D remains ambiguous. The CDR3 is made up of 16 amino acids. V gave up 3 bases and J gave up 5 bases, with 19 bases separating them. Per germline, CDR1 MGHDK and CDR2 SYGVNS. The CDR3 loop reads CASSEPLLTSGETQYF. The CDR3 region has the DNA TGTGCCAGCAGTGAGCCGCTGTTGACTTCCGGGGAGACCCAGTACTTC.

Only a few counts were recorded for this clonotype. The chain is built from TRBV4-1 and TRBJ1-2, with no clear D. Germline V CDR1 and CDR2: MGHRA, YSYEKL. CDR3 length: 15 residues. The V gene lost 3 bases and the J gene lost 0 bases, with 11 bases spanning the gap. In nucleotides, the CDR3 is TGCGCCAGCAGCCAGCAGGTGGAGCCTAACTATGGCTACACCTTC. This sequence encodes CASSQQVEPNYGYTF.

The J gene is TRBJ2-3, the V gene TRBV6-1, with 11 nucleotides matching TRBD1. J gave up 4 bases and V 1 base, and 1 base lay outside the gene matches. The length of the CDR3 is 15 residues. Germline loops: CDR1 MNHNS, CDR2 SASEGT. The CDR3 protein is CASSEGTGGPDTQYF. DNA of the CDR3: TGTGCCAGCAGTGAAGGGACAGGGGGCCCAGATACGCAGTATTTT.

This clonotype occurred a few times. The genes are TRBV4-1 and TRBJ2-1, with TRBD2 matching 11 bases. The J segment lost 4 bases and the V segment lost 1 base, leaving 3 bases of the junction unmatched. Germline CDR1 is MGHRA and CDR2 is YSYEKL. This CDR3 region has 16 residues. This CDR3 is CASSQGRTSGYNEQFF. CDR3 sequence (DNA): TGCGCCAGCAGCCAAGGAAGGACTAGCGGGTACAATGAGCAGTTCTTC.

Only a few counts were recorded for this clonotype. J is TRBJ2-1 and V is TRBV28; the match to TRBD2 covers 12 bases. Trimming at V came to 4 bases and at J to 7 bases, leaving 20 bases not matched to a gene. The CDR3 is 20 amino acids. Germline V gene data show CDR1 as MDHEN and CDR2 as SYDVKM. The DNA of the CDR3 is TGTGCCAGCAGTTCGCCTGAGCTAGCGGGGGGGCTGGAGTCTGGGAATGAGCAGTTCTTC. Amino acid sequence: CASSSPELAGGLESGNEQFF.

The chain carries TRBV9 and TRBJ2-7; D uncertain. Germline values: CDR1 SGDLS, CDR2 YYNGEE. CDR3 length: 14 residues. Trimming removed 1 base at V and 2 bases at J, with 10 bases between. The CDR3 sequence: CASSVNSVPYEQYF. The DNA of the CDR3 is TGTGCCAGCAGCGTAAACAGCGTACCCTACGAGCAGTACTTC.

This clonotype turned up a few times. This chain connects TRBV5-5 to TRBJ2-7; TRBD1 might be the D (6 bases). Trimming removed 3 bases at V and 3 bases at J, with 10 bases between. This CDR3 has 13 residues. Looked up from germline, CDR1 is SGHKS and CDR2 is YYEKEE (reference sequence). CDR3 in amino acids: CASSWTADYEQYF. The CDR3 DNA reads as TGTGCCAGCAGCTGGACAGCAGACTACGAGCAGTACTTC.

The V gene is TRBV4-1, the J gene TRBJ1-4; TRBD1 is a possible D gene (5 bases). This CDR3 has 17 amino acids. Germline V lookup: CDR1 MGHRA, CDR2 YSYEKL. Trimming stripped 1 base from V and 7 bases from J, with 19 bases between. CDR3 bases: TGCGCCAGCAGCCAAGTATCCGTGAGGGGATTTGGTGAAAAACTGTTTTTT. Protein sequence: CASSQVSVRGFGEKLFF.

This clonotype was found a few times. The V and J genes are TRBV3-1 and TRBJ2-5; 8 nucleotides match TRBD2. The germline gives CDR1 LGHDT, CDR2 YNNKEL (reference sequence). V gave up 7 bases and J gave up 4 bases; unmatched junction bases: 8. This CDR3 spans 14 amino acids. In DNA form, the CDR3 reads TGTGCCAGCACGGGGGGGGCCGCGGGAGAGACCCAGTACTTC. This sequence encodes CASTGGAAGETQYF.

The V call is TRBV9, the J call TRBJ1-2, with D unclear. V gave up 4 bases and J gave up 5 bases, with 12 bases separating them. The CDR3 has 13 residues. CDR1 and CDR2 from the germline V gene are SGDLS and YYNGEE. This CDR3 is CASSSDNYYGYTF. Written as DNA, the CDR3 is TGTGCCAGCAGCTCTGACAACTATTATGGCTACACCTTC.

The genes are TRBV7-2 and TRBJ2-3, with 16 bases lining up with TRBD2. The germline CDR1 and CDR2 sequences are SGHTA and FQGNSA. V shed 5 bases, J shed 8 bases, and the junction held 7 bases outside the gene matches. The CDR3 is 16 residues long. This CDR3 reads CASSPGTSGRAGTQYF. CDR3 in DNA: TGTGCCAGCAGCCCCGGGACTAGCGGGAGGGCCGGTACGCAGTATTTT. The whole variable domain, filled in from reference TRBV7-2 and TRBJ2-3, reads GAGVSQSPSNKVTEKGKDVELRCDPISGHTALYWYRQSLGQGLEFLIYFQGNSAPDKSGLPSDRFSAERTGGSVSTLTIQRTQQEDSAVYLCASSPGTSGRAGTQYFGPGTRLTVL.

The rearrangement uses TRBV6-2 or TRBV6-3 and TRBJ2-3; D may be TRBD1 (6 bases). Trimming cost V 6 bases and J 3 bases, with 19 bases left between them. The CDR3 contains 16 residues. Germline V gene lookup returns CDR1 MNHEY and CDR2 SVGEGT. This CDR3 reads CASSPPIPGATDTQYF. The CDR3 DNA is TGTGCCAGCAGCCCACCTATCCCAGGGGCGACAGATACGCAGTATTTT.

This clonotype showed up just a few times. V usage is TRBV2 and J usage is TRBJ2-1, with D hard to call. Trimming pared 2 bases from V and 0 bases from J, leaving 11 bases between. The CDR3 loop spans 16 amino acids. The germline V gene has CDR1 SNHLY and CDR2 FYNNEI. The CDR3 spells CASSEFEVNSYNEQFF. The CDR3 region has the DNA TGTGCCAGCAGTGAATTCGAGGTGAACTCCTACAATGAGCAGTTCTTC.

This clonotype has a handful of counts. V and J are TRBV14 and TRBJ2-7, with TRBD2 identical over 9 bases. From germline, CDR1 is SGHDN and CDR2 FVKESK. The CDR3 loop spans 17 amino acids. J lost 0 bases, V lost 3 bases, and 9 bases had no gene match. The CDR3 coding sequence is TGTGCCAGCAGCCATGGTAGACTAGCGGATAACTCCTACGAGCAGTACTTC. Its translation: CASSHGRLADNSYEQYF.